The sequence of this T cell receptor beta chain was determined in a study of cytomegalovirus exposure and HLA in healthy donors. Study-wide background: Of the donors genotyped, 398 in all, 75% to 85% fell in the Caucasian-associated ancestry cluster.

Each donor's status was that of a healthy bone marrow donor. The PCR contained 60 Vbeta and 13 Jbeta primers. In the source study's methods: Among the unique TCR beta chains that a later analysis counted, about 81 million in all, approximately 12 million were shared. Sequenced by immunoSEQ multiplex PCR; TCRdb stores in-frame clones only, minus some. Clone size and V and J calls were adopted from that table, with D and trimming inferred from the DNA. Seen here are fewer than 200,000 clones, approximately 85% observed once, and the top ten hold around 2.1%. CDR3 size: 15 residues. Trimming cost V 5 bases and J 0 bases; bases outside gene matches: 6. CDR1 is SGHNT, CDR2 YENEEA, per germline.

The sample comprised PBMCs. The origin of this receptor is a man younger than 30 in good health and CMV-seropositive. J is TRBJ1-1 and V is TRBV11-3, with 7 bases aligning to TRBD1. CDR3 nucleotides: TGTGCCAGCAGCGCTTTACAGGGGATGAACACTGAAGCTTTCTTT. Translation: CASSALQGMNTEAFF.